At least ten counts were recorded for the clone carrying this T cell receptor (beta chain). Its antigen is not identified. This sample was taken from a study of beta chain features in type 1 diabetes. Points from the study as a whole: A moderate, significant TCRB CDR3 shortening appeared in type 1 diabetes across four CD4+ subsets. For cells with high TCR expression, cDNA sequencing could yield over-representation. More deletions and fewer insertions at VDJ junctions were found in patients with type 1 diabetes. There was no resolution here of whether HLA type influences TCRB rearrangement.

The length of the CDR3 is 15 residues. V shed 2 bases and J shed 8 bases, with 13 bases lying between them. Germline V gene sequence: CDR1 SGHVS, CDR2 FQNEAQ. Every bit of the isolated RNA underwent reverse transcription, so sequencing read expressed TCRB transcripts. This table comes from immunoSEQ multiplex PCR, and its TCRdb copy is limited to in-frame clones, with some not included. The sample shows 250,000 to 300,000 clones, roughly 8% of them seen only once. This chain links TRBV7-8 with TRBJ1-6; a possible D gene is TRBD1 (5 bases). The sequence was obtained from a woman in her late teens or twenties in good health. The sequenced sample consisted of central memory CD4+ T cells from blood. CDR3 coding DNA: TGTGCCAGCAGCTTATTTGGGGGTGGTGATTCACCCCTCCACTTT. Translation gives CASSLFGGGDSPLHF.